Presented here are 18 T cell receptor beta chains from one specimen sequenced in a study of response to subunit inactivated influenza vaccine. TCRdb used MiXCR to reprocess the RT-PCR reads, holding one entry per CDR3 protein. The sample lists 500,000 to 750,000 distinct CDR3 sequences; roughly 15% were seen once. The input for sequencing was PBMCs from blood, taken roughly 13 days after vaccination. Receptors originate from a middle-aged man who received an inactivated influenza vaccine.

This clonotype has a count of ten or more. The rearrangement uses TRBV30 and TRBJ1-6; D not certain. The CDR3 contains 15 residues. CDR1 and CDR2 (germline): GTSNPN, SVGIG (reference sequence). Trimming removed 6 bases at V and 6 bases at J, with 18 bases between. CDR3 DNA: TGTGCCTGCTCGGGGATTTTAGCCTTTAATTCACCCCTCCACTTT. This translates into CACSGILAFNSPLHF.

The chain carries TRBV19 and TRBJ2-5; D may be TRBD1 (5 bases). V dropped 5 bases and J dropped 4 bases, with 11 bases sitting between them. Germline V CDR1 and CDR2: LNHDA, SQIVND (reference sequence). The CDR3 loop spans 13 amino acids. The CDR3 DNA reads as TGTGCCAGTAGTTGGTGGGGCGCAGAGACCCAGTACTTC. Its translation is CASSWWGAETQYF.

This clonotype was recorded a few times. V gene TRBV29-1 combines with J gene TRBJ1-2; the D is unclear. Trimming left V 3 bases short and J 8 bases short, with 16 bases between. CDR1 and CDR2 (germline): SQVTM, ANQGSEA. The CDR3 runs to 13 residues. CDR3 coding DNA: TGCAGCGTTGAGGCGGCCCCCAATTGGGGCTACACCTTC. As protein: CSVEAAPNWGYTF.

V and J are TRBV25-1 and TRBJ2-2; TRBD1 aligns across 11 bases. Trimming took 8 bases from V and 5 from J; bases not matched to a gene: 4. The CDR3 is 14 residues long. Germline V gene data show CDR1 as MGHDK and CDR2 as SYGVNS. The CDR3 bases are TGTGCCAGCCGGGACAGGGGGGGGACCGGGGAGCTGTTTTTT. Amino acid sequence: CASRDRGGTGELFF.

This clonotype was counted a few times. V gene TRBV4-2 combines with J gene TRBJ2-2, with 7 bases aligning to TRBD1. V trimming: 2 bases; J trimming: 1 base; junction bases outside the gene matches: 4. Germline-derived CDR1 and CDR2 are LGHNA and YNFKEQ. The CDR3 has 16 residues. This CDR3 reads CASSQQRDRNTGELFF. DNA of the CDR3: TGTGCCAGCAGCCAACAAAGGGACAGGAACACCGGGGAGCTGTTTTTT.

A few counts support this clonotype. The CDR3 protein is CASSSPMRESTDTQYF. CDR3 bases: TGTGCCAGCAGCTCCCCTATGCGGGAGAGCACAGATACGCAGTATTTT. The J gene is TRBJ2-3, the V gene TRBV7-6; TRBD2 matches at 7 bases. Germline CDR1 is SGHVS and CDR2 is FNYEAQ. V was pared by 4 bases and J by 0 bases, with 7 bases of the junction left unmatched. The length of the CDR3 is 16 residues. Complete variable domain (other parts from reference TRBV7-6 and TRBJ2-3): GAGVSQSPRYKVTKRGQDVALRCDPISGHVSLYWYRQALGQGPEFLTYFNYEAQQDKSGLPNDRFSAERPEGSISTLTIQRTEQRDSAMYRCASSSPMRESTDTQYFGPGTRLTVL.

This clonotype was observed a few times. The V gene is TRBV29-1, the J gene TRBJ2-7; the D gene is possibly TRBD2 (5 bases). Germline-derived CDR1 and CDR2 are SQVTM and ANQGSEA. This CDR3 is 14 amino acids long. Trimming removed 6 bases from V and 1 base from J, with 16 bases in between. CDR3 DNA sequence: TGCAGCGTGAGTAAATCGGGATCTTCCTACGAGCAGTACTTC. This encodes CSVSKSGSSYEQYF.

This clonotype was observed many times. The chain links TRBV4-3 to TRBJ2-7, with 11 bases aligning to TRBD2. Germline CDR1 LGHNA, CDR2 YSLEER. V shed 0 bases, J shed 4 bases, and the junction held 5 bases outside the gene matches. This CDR3 has 16 residues. CDR3: CASSQDISGGGYEQYF. The CDR3 DNA follows: TGCGCCAGCAGCCAAGATATTAGCGGGGGGGGTTACGAGCAGTACTTC.

The chain employs TRBV10-3 and TRBJ2-2; the match to TRBD1 covers 7 bases. In germline, CDR1 is ENHRY, CDR2 SYGVKD. CDR3 size: 15 residues. The trim removed 5 bases at V and 2 bases at J, leaving 5 bases unmatched. CDR3 in amino acids: CAISFRDSNTGELFF. The CDR3, as DNA: TGTGCCATCAGTTTCCGGGACAGCAACACCGGGGAGCTGTTTTTT.

V gene TRBV10-2 combines with J gene TRBJ2-1, with TRBD1 matching over 9 bases. After removal of 6 bases from V and 6 bases from J, the junction contained 9 bases not matched to a gene. The CDR3 totals 15 residues. The germline V gene encodes CDR1 WSHSY and CDR2 SAAADI. In DNA form, the CDR3 reads TGCGCCAGCAGCGGAGGGACAGGGCCCCCCAATGAGCAGTTCTTC. Amino acid sequence: CASSGGTGPPNEQFF.

V usage is TRBV3-1 and J usage is TRBJ2-1; 9 positions agree with TRBD2. Germline CDR1 LGHDT, CDR2 YNNKEL (reference sequence). This CDR3 has 15 residues. The V gene end was trimmed by 1 base and the J gene end by 5 bases; junction bases not matched to a gene: 3. As DNA, the CDR3 is TGTGCCAGCAGCCAAGGAGCGGGAGGTAACAATGAGCAGTTCTTC. Translating gives CASSQGAGGNNEQFF.

This clonotype was counted a few times. The chain links TRBV4-2 to TRBJ2-1; 14 nucleotides agree with TRBD2. The CDR3 is made up of 20 amino acids. CDR1 and CDR2 (germline): LGHNA, YNFKEQ. Unmatched junction bases numbered 10, after V lost 3 bases and J lost 0 bases. CDR3 region: CASSQESGLAGAGSYNEQFF. The CDR3 DNA reads as TGTGCCAGCAGCCAGGAATCGGGACTAGCGGGAGCCGGCTCCTACAATGAGCAGTTCTTC.

The J gene is TRBJ2-1, the V gene TRBV20-1; 9 bases fit TRBD2. Trimming removed 3 bases from V and 6 bases from J; junction bases left unmatched: 3. Germline CDR1 is DFQATT and CDR2 is SNEGSKA (reference sequence). CDR3 length: 13 residues. This CDR3 reads CSARAGGPNEQFF. CDR3 bases: TGCAGTGCTAGGGCGGGAGGGCCCAATGAGCAGTTCTTC.

This clonotype was seen ten or more times. The chain has TRBV12-3 or TRBV12-4 and TRBJ2-7; D uncertain. This CDR3 comprises 11 residues. V lost 5 bases, J lost 4 bases, and 6 bases lay in between. In nucleotides, the CDR3 is TGTGCCAGCAGTGGGATTTACGAGCAGTACTTC. Translation: CASSGIYEQYF.

The chain links TRBV4-3 to TRBJ1-1; D is possibly TRBD1 (6 bases). Germline CDR1 is LGHNA and CDR2 is YSLEER. The V end was cut by 3 bases, the J end by 2 bases, with 13 bases between. This CDR3 is built from 15 residues. The CDR3 DNA reads as TGCGCCAGCAGCCAGGGCGGGGGGCTAAACACTGAAGCTTTCTTT. Protein sequence: CASSQGGGLNTEAFF.

This clonotype was seen a handful of times. The rearrangement uses TRBV20-1 and TRBJ2-7; the D gene is possibly TRBD2 (6 bases). V was trimmed by 2 bases and J by 9 bases, leaving 17 bases between them. The CDR3 is made up of 13 amino acids. CDR1 and CDR2 from the germline V gene are DFQATT and SNEGSKA (reference sequence). The CDR3 spells CSARPIGGTGQYF. The DNA of the CDR3 is TGCAGTGCTAGACCTATCGGGGGTACAGGGCAGTACTTC.

This clonotype came up a few times. V and J are TRBV5-7 and TRBJ2-1; D gene ambiguous. TRBV5-7 is recorded as an ORF, its role being uncertain. Trimming shortened V by 1 base and J by 4 bases, and 9 bases separated the two germline ends. The CDR3 spans 14 residues. DNA of the CDR3: TGTGCCAGCAGCTTGCCCAACCATTACAATGAGCAGTTCTTC. This encodes CASSLPNHYNEQFF.

This clonotype has a handful of counts. The CDR3 reads CSADQGAGNQPQHF. CDR3 coding DNA: TGCAGTGCAGACCAGGGGGCGGGCAATCAGCCCCAGCATTTT. The gene calls are TRBV20-1 and TRBJ1-5; 8 bases are shared with TRBD1. Germline trimming cut 6 bases from V and 2 bases from J; bases unmatched to any gene: 6. CDR3 size: 14 residues. CDR1 is DFQATT, CDR2 SNEGSKA, per germline (reference sequence).